These 32 T cell receptor beta chains were all obtained from the same sample, sequenced in a study of neurological immune-mediated disorders (dated by TCRdb to between 2018 and 2021). The method behind the library was 5' RACE. The run used an Illumina HiSeq 2500. TCRdb reanalyzed the raw reads on its own, using fastp at Q25 for trimming and MiXCR for clone calling, and kept in-frame beta chains. A single entry per CDR3 protein holds the most common genes and DNA from its merged rows. Counted in this sample were 80,000 to 100,000 distinct CDR3 sequences; approximately 4% of them appeared once. Roughly 2.9% of the sample belongs to the ten largest clones. The sample comprised PBMCs. Receptors were obtained from a woman in her forties or fifties with multiple sclerosis.

This clonotype was detected many times. The chain employs TRBV20-1 and TRBJ2-7; the match to TRBD1 covers 10 bases. The trim removed 6 bases at V and 2 bases at J, leaving 7 bases unmatched. The CDR3 runs 14 residues. The germline CDR1 and CDR2 sequences are DFQATT and SNEGSKA (reference sequence). CDR3 DNA: TGCAGTGCGTCCCGGGACAGGGGACCCTACGAGCAGTACTTC. It codes for CSASRDRGPYEQYF.

This clonotype was found many times. The genes are TRBV5-1 and TRBJ2-6, with D possibly being TRBD2 (5 bases). V dropped 6 bases and J dropped 2 bases, with 15 bases sitting between them. Germline V lookup: CDR1 SGHRS, CDR2 YFSETQ. The CDR3 runs 16 residues. The CDR3 DNA reads as TGCGCCAGCACCCGGGAAGGGCAGACTGGGGCCAACGTCCTGACTTTC. Its translation: CASTREGQTGANVLTF.

This clonotype was recorded at least ten times. This rearrangement joins TRBV20-1 to TRBJ2-3; TRBD1 might be the D (6 bases). CDR1 is DFQATT and CDR2 is SNEGSKA in the germline V gene (reference sequence). The CDR3 consists of 16 residues. The V gene lost 6 bases and the J gene lost 1 base, with 20 bases spanning the gap. The CDR3: CSAGVAGDRGTDTQYF. Here the CDR3 DNA reads TGCAGTGCCGGGGTAGCAGGGGATAGGGGCACAGATACGCAGTATTTT.

This clonotype was recorded many times. The chain has TRBV20-1 and TRBJ1-5; D unclear. Trimming left V 0 bases short and J 2 bases short, with 8 bases between. This CDR3 region has 14 residues. Per germline, CDR1 DFQATT and CDR2 SNEGSKA (reference sequence). CDR3 sequence (DNA): TGCAGTGCTAGAGATACTGGAGGCAATCAGCCCCAGCATTTT. This translates into CSARDTGGNQPQHF.

This clonotype was seen repeatedly, ten times or more. The V and J genes are TRBV7-2 and TRBJ1-5; no definite D call. V lost 5 bases to trimming and J lost 2 bases, with 10 bases between them. Germline assignment: CDR1 SGHTA and CDR2 FQGNSA. CDR3 length equals 14 residues. The CDR3 DNA sequence: TGTGCCAGCAGCCGTCGAGGCGGCAATCAGCCCCAGCATTTT. Its protein product is CASSRRGGNQPQHF.

This clonotype was detected ten times or more. The CDR3 nucleotides read TGTGCCAGCAACGCAGGGTCCGGTGGAAACACCATATATTTT. Protein sequence: CASNAGSGGNTIYF. The chain has TRBV12-3 or TRBV12-4 and TRBJ1-3, with D possibly being TRBD1 (5 bases). The V gene lost 7 bases and the J gene lost 3 bases, with 13 bases spanning the gap. The CDR3 extends over 14 amino acids.

This clonotype was counted ten times or more. The genes are TRBV18 and TRBJ2-5; D not resolved. The V gene lost 0 bases and the J gene lost 5 bases, with 4 bases spanning the gap. CDR3 length: 12 amino acids. Germline assignment: CDR1 KGHSH and CDR2 LQKENI. The CDR3 DNA sequence: TGTGCCAGCTCACCACCCGGGGAGACCCAGTACTTC. Its protein is CASSPPGETQYF.

This clonotype was detected ten times or more. V is TRBV29-1 and J is TRBJ1-5; perhaps TRBD1 as D (6 bases). Germline V gene lookup returns CDR1 SQVTM and CDR2 ANQGSEA. This CDR3 is built from 13 residues. The V gene lost 4 bases and the J gene lost 3 bases, with 10 bases spanning the gap. This CDR3 reads CSVADSLNQPQHF. The CDR3 DNA is TGCAGCGTTGCGGACAGCCTCAATCAGCCCCAGCATTTT.

This clonotype has ten or more counts. The V gene is TRBV12-3 or TRBV12-4, the J gene TRBJ2-1; a weak D match, TRBD2 (5 bases). V shed 6 bases and J shed 2 bases, with 11 bases lying between them. The CDR3 length is 14 residues. The CDR3 here is CASRTDYPYNEQFF. The CDR3 DNA is TGTGCCAGCAGGACTGACTACCCCTACAATGAGCAGTTCTTC.

This clonotype has at least ten counts. The chain is built from TRBV3-1 and TRBJ1-2; 8 nucleotides agree with TRBD1. Germline-derived CDR1 and CDR2 are LGHDT and YNNKEL (reference sequence). The CDR3 is 16 residues long. The ends lost 3 bases at V and 6 bases at J; junction bases unmatched: 12. The CDR3 DNA reads TGTGCCAGCAGCCATACAGGAGGACAGGGTCGGGATGGCTACACCTTC. Its translation: CASSHTGGQGRDGYTF. Full variable domain (outside the CDR3, taken from reference TRBV3-1 and TRBJ1-2): DTAVSQTPKYLVTQMGNDKSIKCEQNLGHDTMYWYKQDSKKFLKIMFSYNNKELIINETVPNRFSPKSPDKAHLNLHINSLELGDSAVYFCASSHTGGQGRDGYTFGSGTRLTVV.

The chain recombines TRBV20-1 with TRBJ2-5; the D gene could be TRBD1 or TRBD2 (5 bases each). Germline lookup yields CDR1 DFQATT and CDR2 SNEGSKA (reference sequence). CDR3 length: 15 residues. Deletions cut 4 bases from V and 1 base from J, with 16 bases between. This CDR3 reads CSANSREGAQETQYF. As DNA, the CDR3 is TGCAGTGCTAATTCGAGGGAAGGGGCCCAAGAGACCCAGTACTTC.

This clonotype was counted ten times or more. The rearrangement uses TRBV7-3 and TRBJ2-2; D gene ambiguous. The CDR3 contains 12 residues. V lost 6 bases, J lost 8 bases, and 10 bases lay in between. Germline V CDR1 and CDR2: SGHTA, FQGTGA. The DNA for the CDR3 is TGTGCCAGCAGAAGAGAGGTTGGGGAGCTGTTTTTT. It yields the protein CASRREVGELFF.

This clonotype showed up many times. The chain carries TRBV12-3 or TRBV12-4 and TRBJ2-1; D remains unclear. V was cut by 5 bases and J by 5 bases, with 10 bases left in between. CDR3 length: 13 residues. The CDR3 sequence: CASSLHPNNEQFF. The CDR3 DNA is TGTGCCAGCAGTCTCCACCCAAACAATGAGCAGTTCTTC.

About this clonotype itself: A much larger clone sits a single nucleotide away, making a read error possible. The J gene is TRBJ1-6, the V gene TRBV7-6; D uncertain. The germline V gene encodes CDR1 SGHVS and CDR2 FNYEAQ. This CDR3 has 14 amino acids. The CDR3 DNA reads TGTGCCAGCAGCTTACGGGGTACGGGTTCACACCTCCACTTT. Translation gives CASSLRGTGSHLHF.

This clonotype was counted many times. The rearrangement uses TRBV7-9 and TRBJ1-5; D gene uncertain. Germline V gives CDR1 SEHNR, CDR2 FQNEAQ (reference sequence). V shed 1 base and J shed 0 bases, with 7 bases lying between them. There are 15 residues in the CDR3. The DNA for the CDR3 is TGTGCCAGCAGCTTAGGCAGTTATAGCAATCAGCCCCAGCATTTT. Translating it yields CASSLGSYSNQPQHF.

This clonotype came up many times. The J gene is TRBJ2-2, the V gene TRBV4-3; 11 nucleotides line up with TRBD2. The junction had 9 bases not matched to a gene; V was cut back by 0 bases and J by 0 bases. The CDR3 has 20 residues. Germline V gives CDR1 LGHNA, CDR2 YSLEER. CDR3: CASSQDPLSGGAANTGELFF. The CDR3 DNA is TGCGCCAGCAGCCAAGATCCCCTTAGCGGGGGGGCTGCGAACACCGGGGAGCTGTTTTTT.

There are many counts of this clonotype. The chain recombines TRBV29-1 with TRBJ1-1, with D perhaps matching TRBD1 (6 bases). Germline V CDR1 and CDR2: SQVTM, ANQGSEA. Trimming removed 5 bases from V and 1 base from J, with 11 bases in between. The length of the CDR3 is 13 residues. This CDR3 is CSVLTGGNTEAFF. CDR3 nucleotides: TGCAGCGTTTTGACAGGAGGGAACACTGAAGCTTTCTTT.

This clonotype was counted at least ten times. This chain joins TRBV12-3 or TRBV12-4 and TRBJ2-7; the D gene could be TRBD1 or TRBD2 (5 bases each). The ends were cut back, 2 bases at V and 4 bases at J, with 18 bases in the middle. CDR3 length: 16 residues. The DNA of the CDR3 is TGTGCCAGCAGTTTAAGGACCGGGGCCCTCCGGTACGAGCAGTACTTC. Its protein product is CASSLRTGALRYEQYF.

For this clonotype: This may stem from a read error, because a much larger clone lies one nucleotide away. J is TRBJ1-3 and V is TRBV7-2; D remains unclear. The germline gives CDR1 SGHTA, CDR2 FQGNSA. V dropped 5 bases and J dropped 3 bases, with 14 bases sitting between them. The CDR3 spans 15 residues. In DNA, the CDR3 is TGTGCCAGCAGCCGCCGGGGTCCTTATGGAAACACCATATATTTT. Encoded protein: CASSRRGPYGNTIYF. The entire variable domain, with the rest obtained from reference TRBV7-2 and TRBJ1-3, is as follows: GAGVSQSPSNKVTEKGKDVELRCDPISGHTALYWYRQSLGQGLEFLIYFQGNSAPDKSGLPSDRFSAERTGGSVSTLTIQRTQQEDSAVYLCASSRRGPYGNTIYFGEGSWLTVV.

In the case of this clonotype: This may be a read error, as it is one base from a much larger clone. J is TRBJ2-2 and V is TRBV5-4; D is undetermined. The CDR3 length is 13 residues. Germline loops: CDR1 SGHNT, CDR2 YYREEE (reference sequence). Trimming removed 1 base from V and 7 bases from J, with 8 bases in between. The CDR3 DNA follows: TGTGCCAGCAGCTTGTGGCTCAACGGGGAGCTGTTTTTT. Translation gives CASSLWLNGELFF.

This clonotype showed up many times. V and J are TRBV29-1 and TRBJ1-2; TRBD1 is a possible D gene (5 bases). CDR1 is SQVTM and CDR2 is ANQGSEA in the germline V gene. The CDR3 runs to 13 residues. V dropped 5 bases and J dropped 8 bases, with 18 bases sitting between them. The CDR3 region has the DNA TGCAGCGTTCCCATAGGGCGATCAGGGGGCTACACCTTC. Translating gives CSVPIGRSGGYTF.

In its sample, this clonotype was seen many times. The genes are TRBV12-3 or TRBV12-4 and TRBJ1-1; D uncertain. Trimming left V 5 bases short and J 6 bases short, with 13 bases between. There are 13 residues in the CDR3. The CDR3 reads CASSPSAASEAFF. The CDR3 coding sequence is TGTGCCAGCAGTCCATCGGCTGCTTCTGAAGCTTTCTTT.

This clonotype appeared many times. The rearrangement uses TRBV7-2 and TRBJ1-2; 7 nucleotides align to TRBD1. Germline loops: CDR1 SGHTA, CDR2 FQGNSA. The V and J ends lost 8 bases and 8 bases, in that order; junction bases with no gene match: 11. This CDR3 contains 13 residues. CDR3 coding DNA: TGTGCCAGCGATGGAGGGGGCGTAGGAGGCTACACCTTC. Protein sequence: CASDGGGVGGYTF. Looking up the rest from reference TRBV7-2 and TRBJ1-2 gives the full variable domain: GAGVSQSPSNKVTEKGKDVELRCDPISGHTALYWYRQSLGQGLEFLIYFQGNSAPDKSGLPSDRFSAERTGGSVSTLTIQRTQQEDSAVYLCASDGGGVGGYTFGSGTRLTVV.

This clonotype has ten or more counts. The genes are TRBV5-1 and TRBJ2-5; no firm D call. There are 14 residues in the CDR3. The V gene's germline CDR1 is SGHRS and CDR2 YFSETQ. V dropped 3 bases and J dropped 5 bases, with 14 bases sitting between them. CDR3 protein: CASSSKVPPETQYF. CDR3 in DNA: TGCGCCAGCAGCTCCAAGGTCCCGCCGGAGACCCAGTACTTC. The whole variable domain, filled in from reference TRBV5-1 and TRBJ2-5, reads KAGVTQTPRYLIKTRGQQVTLSCSPISGHRSVSWYQQTPGQGLQFLFEYFSETQRNKGNFPGRFSGRQFSNSRSEMNVSTLELGDSALYLCASSSKVPPETQYFGPGTRLLVL.

This clonotype was counted at least ten times. CDR3 sequence: CASSYFPKGNTEAFF. CDR3 sequence (DNA): TGTGCCAGCAGTTACTTCCCAAAGGGGAACACTGAAGCTTTCTTT. The chain carries TRBV6-5 and TRBJ1-1; D is undetermined. Germline CDR1 reads MNHEY; CDR2 reads SVGAGI. The CDR3 runs to 15 residues. Trimming left V 1 base short and J 1 base short, with 10 bases between.

In this sample, this clonotype turned up many times. CDR3 bases: TGTGCCAGCAGTCGCACTACAGGGACCCAAAACATTCAGTACTTC. Amino acid sequence: CASSRTTGTQNIQYF. This sequence joins TRBV7-2 and TRBJ2-4, with D tentatively TRBD1 (6 bases). This CDR3 has 15 residues. Trimming pared 6 bases from V and 5 bases from J, leaving 17 bases between. CDR1 and CDR2 from the germline V gene are SGHTA and FQGNSA.

This clonotype was picked up many times. CDR3 sequence reads: CASSLEGTGGNQPQHF. In DNA, the CDR3 is TGCGCCAGCAGCTTGGAGGGCACAGGGGGCAATCAGCCCCAGCATTTT. The chain has TRBV5-1 and TRBJ1-5, with 7 nucleotides matching TRBD1. CDR1 is SGHRS, CDR2 YFSETQ, per germline. The CDR3 extends over 16 amino acids. The V segment lost 0 bases and the J segment 2 bases; nucleotides outside the gene matches: 5.

This clonotype was seen repeatedly, ten times or more. The chain recombines TRBV15 with TRBJ1-2; D uncertain. Trimming pared 1 base from V and 7 bases from J, leaving 13 bases between. CDR1 is LNHNV and CDR2 is YYDKDF in the germline V gene (reference sequence). The CDR3 length is 14 residues. The CDR3 region has the DNA TGTGCCACCAGCAGAGGACCCAGCGGAGGTGGCTACACCTTC. It encodes CATSRGPSGGGYTF.

This clonotype came up many times. The genes are TRBV7-6 and TRBJ2-5; possible D gene TRBD1, 6 bases. This CDR3 has 14 residues. Germline CDR1 is SGHVS and CDR2 is FNYEAQ. The V end was cut by 4 bases, the J end by 2 bases, with 11 bases between. The CDR3 sequence is CASSSGAPQETQYF. CDR3 coding DNA: TGTGCCAGCAGCTCAGGGGCGCCTCAAGAGACCCAGTACTTC.

This clonotype has a count of ten or more. The chain has TRBV20-1 and TRBJ2-7; D is undetermined. CDR3 length: 13 amino acids. The germline V gene encodes CDR1 DFQATT and CDR2 SNEGSKA (reference sequence). V was clipped by 0 bases and J by 2 bases, with 8 bases between them. The CDR3 DNA reads TGCAGTGCTAGAGAAACCCAACCCTACGAGCAGTACTTC. The encoded protein is CSARETQPYEQYF.

This clonotype was counted ten times or more. The chain couples TRBV6-5 to TRBJ1-1, with D tentatively TRBD1 (5 bases). This CDR3 is built from 13 residues. CDR1 and CDR2 (germline): MNHEY, SVGAGI. V gave up 6 bases and J gave up 10 bases, with 18 bases separating them. CDR3 in amino acids: CASSPMGGVRAFF. CDR3 coding DNA: TGTGCCAGCAGCCCAATGGGAGGGGTGCGAGCTTTCTTT.

This clonotype was counted ten times or more. This chain connects TRBV29-1 to TRBJ1-5; TRBD1 agrees at 7 bases. CDR3 size: 13 residues. Germline CDR1 is SQVTM and CDR2 is ANQGSEA. Trimming removed 6 bases from V and 2 bases from J; junction bases left unmatched: 4. For the CDR3, the DNA is TGCAGCGTACGACAGGGCGGCAATCAGCCCCAGCATTTT. As protein: CSVRQGGNQPQHF.